The 6 T cell receptor beta chains below come from one sample, sequenced in a study of T cells in Graves' hyperthyroidism and ophthalmopathy. Amplified TCR beta CDR3 regions came from RNA transcripts. The HTBI primer set served for first-round RT-PCR of the TCR CDR3. TCRdb processed the multiplex PCR reads anew with MiXCR; each CDR3 protein has one entry. The sample carries about 350,000 distinct CDR3 sequences, about 18% recorded once. Sequencing input: blood. Source of these receptors: a woman aged 18-29 years with Graves' hyperthyroidism.

V and J are TRBV11-2 and TRBJ2-5; 7 positions agree with TRBD1. The CDR3 contains 15 residues. V lost 0 bases to trimming and J lost 3 bases; unmatched junction nucleotides: 4. CDR1 SGHAT and CDR2 FQNNGV come from the germline V gene. The CDR3 is CASSLEAGTEETQYF. CDR3 in DNA: TGTGCCAGCAGCTTAGAGGCCGGGACAGAAGAGACCCAGTACTTC.

A note on this clonotype: It may be a read error: a sequence one base away is much more abundant. The CDR3 region is CNGSRGRGYGYTF. As DNA, the CDR3 is TGCAACGGCTCCAGGGGGCGAGGCTATGGCTACACCTTC. The chain recombines TRBV29-1 with TRBJ1-2; 8 nucleotides line up with TRBD1. Germline assignment: CDR1 SQVTM and CDR2 ANQGSEA. This CDR3 contains 13 residues.

The rearrangement joins TRBV5-1 to TRBJ1-1; D is perhaps TRBD1 (5 bases). Germline assignment: CDR1 SGHRS and CDR2 YFSETQ. V was pared by 1 base and J by 3 bases, with 13 bases between. This CDR3 spans 15 amino acids. The CDR3 region is CASSLPTPGHTEAFF. In nucleotides, the CDR3 is TGCGCCAGCAGCTTGCCGACACCGGGGCACACTGAAGCTTTCTTT.

A remark on this clonotype: This may be a read error, as it is one base from a much larger clone. V and J are TRBV2 and TRBJ2-7, with unresolved D. From germline, CDR1 is SNHLY and CDR2 FYNNEI. V gave up 6 bases and J gave up 2 bases, with 8 bases separating them. The CDR3 sequence is 12 residues long. CDR3 nucleotides: TGTGCCAGCAGGCCGGATCCCTACGAGCAGTACGTC. Encoded protein: CASRPDPYEQYV.

The chain joins TRBV6-1 to TRBJ2-7; D is possibly TRBD1 or TRBD2 (5 bases each). The CDR3 spans 13 residues. The germline V and J ends were trimmed by 0 bases and 7 bases, with 10 bases remaining between them. Per the germline V gene, CDR1 is MNHNS and CDR2 is SASEGT. The CDR3 spells CASSEAGWGEQYF. The CDR3 DNA reads as TGTGCCAGCAGTGAAGCAGGTTGGGGGGAGCAGTACTTC.

This clonotype was observed a few times. This CDR3 reads CASSFSAGGARTGELFF. The CDR3 DNA follows: TGCGCCAGCAGCTTTTCCGCGGGGGGCGCCCGAACCGGGGAGCTGTTTTTT. This rearrangement joins TRBV5-1 to TRBJ2-2, with 8 bases that match TRBD2. The junction had 11 bases not matched to a gene; V was cut back by 2 bases and J by 5 bases. The germline gives CDR1 SGHRS, CDR2 YFSETQ. The CDR3 has 17 residues. Supplemented by reference TRBV5-1 and TRBJ2-2, the full variable domain reads KAGVTQTPRYLIKTRGQQVTLSCSPISGHRSVSWYQQTPGQGLQFLFEYFSETQRNKGNFPGRFSGRQFSNSRSEMNVSTLELGDSALYLCASSFSAGGARTGELFFGEGSRLTVL.